The entry that follows covers one T cell receptor (beta chain) sequence. This CDR3 has 15 amino acids. CDR1 SGHAT and CDR2 FQNNGV come from the germline V gene. The ends were cut back, 1 base at V and 0 bases at J, with 9 bases in the middle. Under the authors' procedure: Nucleated cell counts were estimated from reference gene primer amplification. Measured with immunoSEQ multiplex PCR; TCRdb has only the in-frame clones, and not every one. V and J calls and clone size are given by that table; D and trimming were obtained from the DNA. The data hold some 190,000 clones, with 70% to 85% observed a single time. The entry originates in a study of blood T cell repertoires in COVID-19. Across the study: Acute and convalescent COVID-19 specimens originated in the United States, Italy and Spain. The cDNA or gDNA used as material had been derived from T cells, B-cell-depleted T cells, or PBMCs.

Material: peripheral blood. This TCR was recovered from a woman between 45 and 65 years old with acute or convalescent COVID-19. The chain recombines TRBV11-2 with TRBJ1-2, with D tentatively TRBD1 (6 bases). The CDR3 protein is CASSLGTVANYGYTF. The CDR3 bases are TGTGCCAGCAGCTTAGGGACAGTAGCTAACTATGGCTACACCTTC.